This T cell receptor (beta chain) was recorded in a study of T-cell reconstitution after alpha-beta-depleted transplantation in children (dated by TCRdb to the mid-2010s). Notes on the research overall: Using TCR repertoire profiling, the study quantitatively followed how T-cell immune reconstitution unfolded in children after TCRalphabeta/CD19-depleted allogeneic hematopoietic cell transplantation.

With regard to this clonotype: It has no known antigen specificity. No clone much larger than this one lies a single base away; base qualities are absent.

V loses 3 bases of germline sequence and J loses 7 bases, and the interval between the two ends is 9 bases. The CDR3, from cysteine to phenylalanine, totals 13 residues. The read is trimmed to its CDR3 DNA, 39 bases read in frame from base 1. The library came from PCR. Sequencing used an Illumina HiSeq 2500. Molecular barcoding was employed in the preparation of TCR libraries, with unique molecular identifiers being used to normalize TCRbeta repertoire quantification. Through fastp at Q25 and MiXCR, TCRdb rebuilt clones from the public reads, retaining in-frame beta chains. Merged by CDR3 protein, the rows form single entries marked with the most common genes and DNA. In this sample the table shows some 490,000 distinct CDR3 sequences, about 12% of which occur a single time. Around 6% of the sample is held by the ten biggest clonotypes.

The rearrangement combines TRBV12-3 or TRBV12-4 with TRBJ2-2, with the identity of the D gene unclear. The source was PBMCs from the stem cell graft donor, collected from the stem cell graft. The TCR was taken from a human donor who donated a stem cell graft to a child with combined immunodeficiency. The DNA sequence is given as TGTGCCAGCAGTTTTAAATTGAGCGGGGAGCTGTTTTTT. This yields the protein CASSFKLSGELFF.